Listed below are T cell receptor beta chains from one sample, sequenced in a study of blood T cells in healthy people across ages. TCRdb redid the calling of the 5' RACE reads with MiXCR, one entry per CDR3 protein. The table lists around 500,000 distinct CDR3 sequences, about 28% of them singletons. The same sample was also used in a study of T cells of mothers and their children.

Sequencing was done on a sample of blood. The receptor set was obtained from a boy between 2 and 15 years old in good health. Each CDR3 is given with its conserved first and last residue. Each record gives: V gene, clone size, D gene, J gene, CDR3 DNA, CDR3 protein. D genes are given only for firm matches. Clone size, where shown, is once, few, many, or a class for clones that have expanded.

>TRBV13|-|TRBD2|TRBJ2-2
TGTGCCAGCAGCTTAGAGGCTAGCGGGGGGACATCGAACACCGGGGAGCTGTTTTTT
CASSLEASGGTSNTGELFF
>TRBV28|few|-|TRBJ1-6
TGTGCCACCCATTTGGACTTTTTCGGGTCACCCCTCCACTTT
CATHLDFFGSPLHF
>TRBV6-5|-|-|TRBJ2-7
TGTGCCAGCAGTTACTCGAACGGTGGGGAGCAGTACTTC
CASSYSNGGEQYF
>TRBV5-1|few|TRBD2|TRBJ2-5
TGCGCCAGCAGCTTGTTGGGCGCTAGCGGGAGAGGGTACCAAGAGACCCAGTACTTC
CASSLLGASGRGYQETQYF
>TRBV12-3/TRBV12-4|few|TRBD2|TRBJ2-1
TGTGCCAGCAGCCGACTAGCGGATGCCTACAATGAGCAGTTCTTC
CASSRLADAYNEQFF
>TRBV6-2/TRBV6-3|-|TRBD2|TRBJ2-5
TGTGCCAGCAAGTCGACTAGCGGGAGTGGGACCCAGTACTTC
CASKSTSGSGTQYF
>TRBV18|few|TRBD1|TRBJ1-1
TGTGCCAGCTCACCGGGACAGCTAGCTGAAGCTTTCTTT
CASSPGQLAEAFF
>TRBV29-1|-|-|TRBJ1-1
TGCAGCGTTGTTCCCAGGTCAGCGTGGAACACTGAAGCTTTCTTT
CSVVPRSAWNTEAFF
>TRBV5-1|-|-|TRBJ2-5
TGCGCCAGCGGTGCCGACCCTGATGGGGAGACCCAGTACTTC
CASGADPDGETQYF
>TRBV9|few|-|TRBJ2-2
TGTGCCAGCAGCTTCTCCAGGGGTATGGACGGGGAGCTGTTTTTT
CASSFSRGMDGELFF
>TRBV7-2|-|TRBD2|TRBJ2-7
TGTGCCAGCAGCTCGGGACTAGCGGGGGCTAACGAGCAGTACTTC
CASSSGLAGANEQYF
>TRBV30|-|-|TRBJ1-3
TGTGCCTGGACAGAGCGCTGGGCAAACACCATATATTTT
CAWTERWANTIYF
>TRBV7-2|-|TRBD2|TRBJ2-5
TGTGCCAGCAGCTATGGACTAGCGGGAGGAGAGACCCAGTACTTC
CASSYGLAGGETQYF
>TRBV20-1|few|-|TRBJ2-5
TGCAGCAGACCGGGGAGGCGGGGCCAAGAGACCCAGTACTTC
CSRPGRRGQETQYF
>TRBV6-1|few|TRBD1|TRBJ2-6
TGTGCCAGCAGCTCTACCGGACAGGGGGCGCTGGGGGCCAACGTCCTGACTTTC
CASSSTGQGALGANVLTF
>TRBV10-1|-|-|TRBJ2-5
TGCGCCAGCAGTGAGCATCGCGGGGCAAGCCCAGTCCAAGAGACCCAGTACTTC
CASSEHRGASPVQETQYF
>TRBV12-3/TRBV12-4|few|-|TRBJ2-1
TGTGCCAGCAGTTCTAGACTAGTTCTCAATGAGCAGTTCTTC
CASSSRLVLNEQFF
>TRBV18|many|-|TRBJ2-5
TGTGCCAGCTCACCAACCCCTGAGACCCAGTACTTC
CASSPTPETQYF
>TRBV4-3|-|-|TRBJ2-6
TGCGCCAGCAGCCAAGATGTCGACGCTGGGGCCAACGTCCTGACTTTC
CASSQDVDAGANVLTF
>TRBV28|-|TRBD1|TRBJ2-7
TGTGCCAGCAGTCCATCGACAGGGACCGTCCACGAGCAGTACTTC
CASSPSTGTVHEQYF
>TRBV4-1|-|TRBD1|TRBJ2-7
TGCGCCAGCAGCCAAGAACAGGGGTCGGCCTACGAGCAGTACTTC
CASSQEQGSAYEQYF
>TRBV3-1|many|-|TRBJ1-1
TGTGCCAGCAGCCAAGTAGAGAACACTGAAGCTTTCTTT
CASSQVENTEAFF
>TRBV7-2|few|-|TRBJ2-1
TGTGCCAGCAGCGAACAGTCTTTTGAGCAGTTCTTC
CASSEQSFEQFF
>TRBV20-1|-|TRBD2|TRBJ2-5
TGCAGTGCTAGAGATCAATCGGGGACTAGGGAGACCCAGTACTTC
CSARDQSGTRETQYF
>TRBV6-1|-|TRBD1|TRBJ1-1
TGTGCCAGCACCGTAGGACAGGGGGAGACTGAAGCTTTCTTT
CASTVGQGETEAFF
>TRBV12-3/TRBV12-4|-|TRBD1|TRBJ2-2
TGTGCCAGCAGTTCCAGGACAGGGAGGACCGGGGAGCTGTTTTTT
CASSSRTGRTGELFF
>TRBV9|-|-|TRBJ2-5
TGTGCCAGCAGTAGGGGGGTGATCGGAGAGACCCAGTACTTC
CASSRGVIGETQYF
>TRBV12-3/TRBV12-4|few|TRBD2|TRBJ2-3
TGTGCCAGCAGCGGACTAGCGGGGCAGGGGGCGCAGTATTTT
CASSGLAGQGAQYF